The clone carrying this T cell receptor beta chain was detected only a few times. The antigen remains undetermined. TCRdb reanalysed the reads using MiXCR and keeps one entry per CDR3 protein. Of around 770,000 distinct CDR3 sequences in the sample, just under 30% were seen once. This record comes from a study of T cell repertoires in cytomegalovirus infection. The CDR3 extends over 17 amino acids. V dropped 6 bases and J dropped 3; count of bases not matched to a gene: 12. Sequencing was performed on cultured CD8+ T cells from PBMCs, taken from culture after CMV antigen stimulation. The receptor was isolated from a human donor in good health (CMV status not recorded). Some clones in this sample may be carry-over from other donors' samples. The chain links TRBV12-3 or TRBV12-4 to TRBJ1-5; 9 bases are shared with TRBD1. In DNA form, the CDR3 reads TGTGCCAGCAGCCCCCCGGGATGGGACAGGGTCAATCAGCCCCAGCATTTT. Amino acids: CASSPPGWDRVNQPQHF.